What follows are 31 T cell receptor beta chains derived from one specimen sequenced in a study of blood T cell repertoires in COVID-19. Measured with immunoSEQ multiplex PCR; TCRdb has only the in-frame clones, and not every one. The profile shows around 270,000 clones, more than 65% of them singletons. The specimen sequenced was peripheral blood. These receptor sequences come from a person aged 65-85 years with COVID-19, enrolled during active disease.

The chain carries TRBV21-1 and TRBJ2-1; TRBD1, the table's D call, was not compared with the DNA. TRBV21-1 is shown as a pseudogene. The CDR3 contains 15 residues. CDR3 nucleotides: TGTGCCAGCAGCAAAGTTACAGGGGGATGGAATGAGCAGTTCTTC. Its protein is CASSKVTGGWNEQFF.

The V gene is TRBV10-3, the J gene TRBJ1-1; a possible D gene is TRBD1 (6 bases). Germline loops: CDR1 ENHRY, CDR2 SYGVKD. This CDR3 is built from 15 residues. V was clipped by 4 bases and J by 6 bases, with 18 bases between them. CDR3 DNA sequence: TGTGCCATCAGTGGTGCGGGGGGGCTGGAAGCTGAAGCTTTCTTT. It codes for CAISGAGGLEAEAFF.

Ten or more counts support this clone. V gene TRBV11-1 combines with J gene TRBJ2-3; 8 bases are shared with TRBD2. This CDR3 has 15 amino acids. The germline CDR1 and CDR2 sequences are SGHAT and FQDESV (reference sequence). The junction had 10 bases not matched to a gene; V was cut back by 8 bases and J by 3 bases. The CDR3 region is CASGPRAGGTDTQYF. CDR3 DNA: TGTGCCAGCGGACCTAGGGCGGGAGGTACAGATACGCAGTATTTT.

This chain connects TRBV27 to TRBJ1-2, with D possibly being TRBD1 (5 bases). Germline CDR1 is MNHEY and CDR2 is SMNVEV (reference sequence). V gave up 5 bases and J gave up 8 bases, with 18 bases separating them. This CDR3 is 14 amino acids long. The CDR3, as DNA: TGTGCCAGCAGTCGCAGCGGGGGGGTTGGGGGCTACACCTTC. As protein: CASSRSGGVGGYTF.

This rearrangement joins TRBV28 to TRBJ1-2; 8 bases map to TRBD1. The junction had 9 bases not matched to a gene; V was cut back by 1 base and J by 5 bases. Looked up from germline, CDR1 is MDHEN and CDR2 is SYDVKM. This CDR3 is built from 16 residues. The CDR3: CASSLSTGRGLYGYTF. DNA of the CDR3: TGTGCCAGCAGTTTATCTACGGGCAGGGGGCTATATGGCTACACCTTC.

The sample holds one count of this clone. The J gene is TRBJ1-4, the V gene TRBV25-1; 9 bases are a match to TRBD1. The CDR3 spans 14 residues. The germline V gene has CDR1 MGHDK and CDR2 SYGVNS. V shed 5 bases, J shed 7 bases, and the junction held 5 bases outside the gene matches. CDR3 DNA sequence: TGTGCCAGCAGTACAGGGGGCTCGGGTGAAAAACTGTTTTTT. It is translated as CASSTGGSGEKLFF.

The gene calls are TRBV4-3 and TRBJ1-2; D might be TRBD1 (5 bases). Germline CDR1 LGHNA, CDR2 YSLEER. The CDR3 loop spans 16 amino acids. The V gene lost 1 base and the J gene lost 8 bases, with 20 bases spanning the gap. The CDR3 is CASSQVGQGNKGGYTF. For the CDR3, the DNA is TGCGCCAGCAGCCAAGTTGGCCAGGGAAATAAAGGAGGCTACACCTTC.

This chain joins TRBV19 and TRBJ1-5; 9 bases align to TRBD1. The germline gives CDR1 LNHDA, CDR2 SQIVND (reference sequence). V lost 5 bases to trimming and J lost 1 base; unmatched junction nucleotides: 3. The CDR3 covers 15 residues. CDR3 in amino acids: CASSAGQGSNQPQHF. DNA for the CDR3: TGTGCCAGTAGTGCCGGACAGGGGAGCAATCAGCCCCAGCATTTT.

V is TRBV30 and J is TRBJ2-3; D is possibly TRBD2 (6 bases). Trimming removed 2 bases at V and 0 bases at J, with 24 bases between. The CDR3 spans 19 residues. In germline, CDR1 is GTSNPN, CDR2 SVGIG (reference sequence). The DNA for the CDR3 is TGTGCCTGGAGTACAACAGCCTACGGACGGGGGACTAGCACAGATACGCAGTATTTT. It yields the protein CAWSTTAYGRGTSTDTQYF.

J is TRBJ1-3 and V is TRBV19; D call uncertain. V was clipped by 3 bases and J by 1 base, with 7 bases between them. CDR1 LNHDA and CDR2 SQIVND come from the germline V gene (reference sequence). The CDR3 runs to 14 residues. CDR3 DNA sequence: TGTGCCAGTAGTATGGTGGCTTCTGGAAACACCATATATTTT. Translation gives CASSMVASGNTIYF.

V is TRBV9 and J is TRBJ2-3; TRBD2 might be the D (6 bases). The germline gives CDR1 SGDLS, CDR2 YYNGEE. V lost 0 bases and J 1 base, leaving 9 bases between the germline ends. The CDR3 is made up of 15 amino acids. The chain's CDR3 is CASSVAGDGTDTQYF. For the CDR3, the DNA is TGTGCCAGCAGCGTAGCGGGGGATGGCACAGATACGCAGTATTTT.

The sample holds one count of this clone. The chain uses TRBV6-2 or TRBV6-3 and TRBJ1-2; no firm D call. V lost 2 bases to trimming and J lost 7 bases, with 14 bases between them. CDR1 and CDR2 (germline): MNHEY, SVGEGT. The CDR3 is 14 residues long. DNA of the CDR3: TGTGCCAGCAGTTACGCCGTCACCAGCGCTGGCTACACCTTC. It specifies CASSYAVTSAGYTF.

Written as DNA, the CDR3 is TGTGCCAGCAACCGCGGACTAACCACAGATACGCAGTATTTT. It yields the protein CASNRGLTTDTQYF. The chain recombines TRBV7-2 with TRBJ2-3; TRBD2 is a possible D gene (6 bases). Germline values: CDR1 SGHTA, CDR2 FQGNSA. This CDR3 has 14 residues. V lost 7 bases and J 2 bases, leaving 13 bases between the germline ends.

The V gene is TRBV7-2, the J gene TRBJ2-2; 9 bases agree with TRBD2. The CDR3 runs 15 residues. Germline-derived CDR1 and CDR2 are SGHTA and FQGNSA. Trimming at V came to 6 bases and at J to 5 bases, leaving 7 bases not matched to a gene. The CDR3 protein is CASRNSGGGTGELFF. CDR3 bases: TGTGCCAGCAGAAATAGCGGGGGAGGGACCGGGGAGCTGTTTTTT. Using reference TRBV7-2 and TRBJ2-2 for the parts outside the CDR3, the full variable domain is GAGVSQSPSNKVTEKGKDVELRCDPISGHTALYWYRQSLGQGLEFLIYFQGNSAPDKSGLPSDRFSAERTGGSVSTLTIQRTQQEDSAVYLCASRNSGGGTGELFFGEGSRLTVL.

This clone was counted a single time. This rearrangement joins TRBV6-5 to TRBJ1-3, with 7 bases identical to TRBD1. CDR3 length: 15 amino acids. Germline assignment: CDR1 MNHEY and CDR2 SVGAGI. V shed 6 bases, J shed 5 bases, and the junction held 10 bases outside the gene matches. The CDR3 DNA sequence: TGTGCCAGCAGCACAGGGGTCGGCGTACGAAACACCATATATTTT. This translates into CASSTGVGVRNTIYF.

This clone has a handful of counts. This rearrangement joins TRBV27 to TRBJ2-7, with 7 bases lining up with TRBD2. With 3 bases clipped from V and 6 bases from J, the junction kept 8 bases outside the gene matches. Germline V gene lookup returns CDR1 MNHEY and CDR2 SMNVEV (reference sequence). The CDR3 covers 14 residues. CDR3 DNA: TGTGCCAGCAGTTTTTCCCGAGCGGGGACCGAGCAGTACTTC. This translates into CASSFSRAGTEQYF.

In regard to this clone: A much larger clone differs from this one at a single base, so this may be a read error. At the DNA level, this CDR3 is encoded by other sequences in the same sample as well. J is TRBJ2-7 and V is TRBV7-9, with 8 bases identical to TRBD1. This CDR3 is built from 14 residues. Trimming removed 3 bases from V and 2 bases from J; junction bases left unmatched: 3. Germline loops: CDR1 SEHNR, CDR2 FQNEAQ (reference sequence). Here the CDR3 DNA reads TGTGCCAGCAGCTTGGGGACAGGAACCTACGAGCAGTACTTC. Protein: CASSLGTGTYEQYF.

CDR3 bases: TGTGCCAGCAGCCCAAACAATAACAGGGGTGATGGCTACACCTTC. Translating gives CASSPNNNRGDGYTF. This chain links TRBV14 with TRBJ1-2; 7 bases align to TRBD1. Germline loops: CDR1 SGHDN, CDR2 FVKESK. V lost 4 bases to trimming and J lost 6 bases; unmatched junction nucleotides: 11. The CDR3 runs 15 residues.

V is TRBV6-6 and J is TRBJ2-3, with a tentative D call TRBD1 (5 bases). This CDR3 region has 14 residues. V was pared by 6 bases and J by 0 bases, with 10 bases between. Germline V gene data show CDR1 as MNHNY and CDR2 as SVGAGI (reference sequence). CDR3 DNA: TGTGCCAGCAGCCACCGACAGAGCACAGATACGCAGTATTTT. It codes for CASSHRQSTDTQYF.

This clone was counted between two and nine times. V and J are TRBV28 and TRBJ2-7, with TRBD1 as a possible D gene (5 bases). The V gene lost 7 bases and the J gene lost 4 bases, with 20 bases spanning the gap. This CDR3 contains 15 residues. The germline gives CDR1 MDHEN, CDR2 SYDVKM. The CDR3 loop is CASTPSLDSFYEQYF. The CDR3 coding sequence is TGTGCCAGCACCCCGAGTCTTGACAGTTTTTACGAGCAGTACTTC.

The rearrangement joins TRBV13 to TRBJ2-3; TRBD1 matches 7 bases. Germline loops: CDR1 PRHDT, CDR2 FYEKMQ (reference sequence). The CDR3 is 14 residues long. The V and J ends lost 5 bases and 0 bases, in that order; junction bases with no gene match: 2. CDR3 in DNA: TGTGCCAGCAGCGCAGGGGGAAGCACAGATACGCAGTATTTT. Translating gives CASSAGGSTDTQYF. The full variable domain, its missing parts supplied by reference TRBV13 and TRBJ2-3, is AAGVIQSPRHLIKEKRETATLKCYPIPRHDTVYWYQQGPGQDPQFLISFYEKMQSDKGSIPDRFSAQQFSDYHSELNMSSLELGDSALYFCASSAGGSTDTQYFGPGTRLTVL.

This chain uses TRBV2 with TRBJ1-2, with D perhaps matching TRBD1 (6 bases). The germline CDR1 and CDR2 sequences are SNHLY and FYNNEI. CDR3 length equals 14 residues. V gave up 6 bases and J gave up 0 bases, with 11 bases separating them. CDR3 coding DNA: TGTGCCAGCAGCGCCCGGACAGCTAACTATGGCTACACCTTC. Amino acids: CASSARTANYGYTF.

The table lists this clone with a count of one. The V and J genes are TRBV14 and TRBJ1-4; 8 bases agree with TRBD1. The junction had 5 bases not matched to a gene; V was cut back by 4 bases and J by 4 bases. CDR1 SGHDN and CDR2 FVKESK come from the germline V gene. The CDR3 has 15 residues. DNA of the CDR3: TGTGCCAGCAGCCTTTGGACAGGGATTAATGAAAAACTGTTTTTT. It specifies CASSLWTGINEKLFF.

In this sample, this clone turned up a few times. The V gene is TRBV4-3, the J gene TRBJ2-2, with TRBD1 matching 9 bases. This CDR3 has 15 residues. Germline V gene sequence: CDR1 LGHNA, CDR2 YSLEER. V lost 3 bases to trimming and J lost 3 bases; unmatched junction nucleotides: 2. In DNA, the CDR3 is TGCGCCAGCAGCCAGCGGACAGGGGACACCGGGGAGCTGTTTTTT. Protein product: CASSQRTGDTGELFF.

The J gene is TRBJ2-5, the V gene TRBV19, with D uncertain. Germline assignment: CDR1 LNHDA and CDR2 SQIVND (reference sequence). V dropped 4 bases and J dropped 4 bases, with 10 bases sitting between them. The CDR3 consists of 13 residues. The CDR3 loop is CASSRGFGETQYF. The CDR3 DNA sequence: TGTGCCAGTAGTAGAGGTTTTGGAGAGACCCAGTACTTC.

The chain links TRBV6-5 to TRBJ2-7; perhaps TRBD1 as D (6 bases). The CDR3 consists of 14 residues. Germline assignment: CDR1 MNHEY and CDR2 SVGAGI. V lost 5 bases, J lost 1 base, and 12 bases lay in between. CDR3 region: CASSTGTFSYEQYF. In DNA form, the CDR3 reads TGTGCCAGCAGTACGGGGACATTTTCCTACGAGCAGTACTTC.

The V and J genes are TRBV6-6 and TRBJ2-3; 8 bases line up with TRBD1. Germline lookup yields CDR1 MNHNY and CDR2 SVGAGI (reference sequence). J gave up 1 base and V 1 base, and 4 bases lay outside the gene matches. The CDR3 is 16 residues long. This chain's CDR3 is CASSYYGQGGTDTQYF. For the CDR3, the DNA is TGTGCCAGCAGTTACTACGGACAGGGAGGCACAGATACGCAGTATTTT.

The chain combines TRBV3-1 (or the pseudogene TRBV3-2) with TRBJ2-2; 9 nucleotides align to TRBD2. Per the germline V gene, CDR1 is LGHDT and CDR2 is YNNKEL (reference sequence). The V gene end was trimmed by 0 bases and the J gene end by 4 bases; junction bases not matched to a gene: 12. CDR3 length equals 19 residues. The CDR3 nucleotides read TGTGCCAGCAGCCAAGATAGGCGGGAGGGCCCTCGTGGCACCGGGGAGCTGTTTTTT. This encodes CASSQDRREGPRGTGELFF.

The chain joins TRBV4-1 to TRBJ2-3; 8 nucleotides line up with TRBD1. CDR3 size: 16 residues. V trimming: 5 bases; J trimming: 1 base; junction bases outside the gene matches: 8. Germline lookup yields CDR1 MGHRA and CDR2 YSYEKL. CDR3: CASSSYRGVGTDTQYF. The CDR3 DNA is TGCGCCAGCAGCTCTTACAGGGGGGTAGGCACAGATACGCAGTATTTT.

V gene TRBV10-1 combines with J gene TRBJ2-7; tentatively, D is TRBD2 (5 bases). V was cut by 9 bases and J by 4 bases, with 16 bases left in between. CDR1 WNHNN and CDR2 SYGVQD come from the germline V gene (reference sequence). This CDR3 spans 13 amino acids. This CDR3 is CARPGNTGYEQYF. The CDR3 bases are TGCGCCAGGCCGGGAAATACGGGTTACGAGCAGTACTTC.

V and J are TRBV7-9 and TRBJ2-1; D gene unclear. Between the trimmed V and J ends, which lost 3 bases and 5 bases, there was a span of 5 bases. From germline, CDR1 is SEHNR and CDR2 FQNEAQ (reference sequence). This CDR3 has 12 amino acids. The CDR3 sequence: CASSFPDNEQFF. In DNA form, the CDR3 reads TGTGCCAGCAGCTTTCCGGACAATGAGCAGTTCTTC.